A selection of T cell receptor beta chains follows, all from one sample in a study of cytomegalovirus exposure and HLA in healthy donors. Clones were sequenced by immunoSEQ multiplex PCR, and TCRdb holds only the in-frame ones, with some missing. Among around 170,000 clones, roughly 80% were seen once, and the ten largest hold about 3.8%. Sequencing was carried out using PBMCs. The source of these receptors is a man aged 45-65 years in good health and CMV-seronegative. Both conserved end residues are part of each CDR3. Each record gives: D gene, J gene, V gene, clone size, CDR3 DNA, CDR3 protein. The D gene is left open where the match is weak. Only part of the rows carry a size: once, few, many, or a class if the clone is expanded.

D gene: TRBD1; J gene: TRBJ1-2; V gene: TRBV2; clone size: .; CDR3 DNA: TGTGCCAGCAGCCGACAGGGCAACTATGGCTACACCTTC; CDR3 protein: CASSRQGNYGYTF
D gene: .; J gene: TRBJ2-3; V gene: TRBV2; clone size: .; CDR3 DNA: TGTGCTCTAAGATCGGGGTCTAGCACAGATACGCAGTATTTT; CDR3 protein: CALRSGSSTDTQYF
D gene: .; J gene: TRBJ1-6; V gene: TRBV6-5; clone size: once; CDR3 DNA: TGTGCCAGCAGGGGCGAGGGCTATAATTCACCCCTCCACTTT; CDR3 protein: CASRGEGYNSPLHF
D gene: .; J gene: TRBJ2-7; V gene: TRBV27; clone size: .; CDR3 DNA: TGTGCCAGCAGTTTAAGGGGTGGGGTAGCAGGGTACGAGCAGTACTTC; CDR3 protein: CASSLRGGVAGYEQYF
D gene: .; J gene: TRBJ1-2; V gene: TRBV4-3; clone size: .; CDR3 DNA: TGCGCCAGCAGCCAAGATGCGGGAAACTATGGCTACACCTTC; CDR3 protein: CASSQDAGNYGYTF
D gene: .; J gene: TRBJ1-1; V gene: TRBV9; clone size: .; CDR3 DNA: TGTGCCAGCAGCGTAGAGGGGTCGATGAACACTGAAGCTTTCTTT; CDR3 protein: CASSVEGSMNTEAFF
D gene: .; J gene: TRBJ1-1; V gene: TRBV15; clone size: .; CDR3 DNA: TGTGCCACCAGCAGAGATGTCGGAGTAACCACTGAAGCTTTCTTT; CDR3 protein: CATSRDVGVTTEAFF
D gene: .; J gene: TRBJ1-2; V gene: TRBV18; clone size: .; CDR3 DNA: TGTGCCAGCTCACCACAAGGACACCCAAACTATGGCTACACCTTC; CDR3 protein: CASSPQGHPNYGYTF
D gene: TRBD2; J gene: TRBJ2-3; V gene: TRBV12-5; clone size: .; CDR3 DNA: TGTGCTAGTGGTTTGAGGCGGGGGGGCACAGATACGCAGTATTTT; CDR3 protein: CASGLRRGGTDTQYF
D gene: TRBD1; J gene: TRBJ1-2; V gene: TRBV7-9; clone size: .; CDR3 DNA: TGTGCCAGCAGCCCCCAGGGGGCCGGTGGCTACACCTTC; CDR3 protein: CASSPQGAGGYTF
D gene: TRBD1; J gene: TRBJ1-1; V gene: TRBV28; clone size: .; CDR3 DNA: TGTGCCAGTCGTTCGGGACAGGGGGCGGGAGCTTTCTTT; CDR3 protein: CASRSGQGAGAFF
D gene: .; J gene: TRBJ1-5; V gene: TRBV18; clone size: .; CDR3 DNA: TGTGCCAGCTCCGACAGAGCCAATCAGCCCCAGCATTTT; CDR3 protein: CASSDRANQPQHF
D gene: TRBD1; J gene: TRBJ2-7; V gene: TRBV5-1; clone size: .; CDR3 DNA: TGCGCCAGCAGCTGGACAGGGGCCTCCTACGAGCAGTACTTC; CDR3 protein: CASSWTGASYEQYF
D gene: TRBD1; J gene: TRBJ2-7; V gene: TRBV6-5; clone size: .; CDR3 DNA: TGTGCCAGCAGACAGGGGTTCTCCTACGAGCAGTACTTC; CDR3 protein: CASRQGFSYEQYF
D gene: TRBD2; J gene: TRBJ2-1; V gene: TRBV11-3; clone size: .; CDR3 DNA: TGTGCCAGCACCGAGGGGAAGACTAGCGGGGTTGACAATGAGCAGTTCTTC; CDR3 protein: CASTEGKTSGVDNEQFF
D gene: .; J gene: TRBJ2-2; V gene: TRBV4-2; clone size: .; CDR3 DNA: TGTGCCAGCAGCCAAGATTGGGCGGGCACGAACACCGGGGAGCTGTTTTTT; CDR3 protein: CASSQDWAGTNTGELFF
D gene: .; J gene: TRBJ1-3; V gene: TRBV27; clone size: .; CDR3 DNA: TGTGCCAGCAGCAGGGGTTCGGGAAACACCATATATTTT; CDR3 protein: CASSRGSGNTIYF
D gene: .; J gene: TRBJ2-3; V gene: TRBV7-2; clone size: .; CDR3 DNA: TGTGCCAGCAGTCCCGCTGCAGGGGCGGGCAATACGCAGTATTTT; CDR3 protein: CASSPAAGAGNTQYF
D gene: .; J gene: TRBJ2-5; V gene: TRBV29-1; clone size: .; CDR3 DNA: TGCAGCGTTCGGAGGAACCAAGAGACCCAGTACTTC; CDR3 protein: CSVRRNQETQYF
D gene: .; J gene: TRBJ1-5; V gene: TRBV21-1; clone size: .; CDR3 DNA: TGTGCCAGCAGCAACCATCGGAGAGATAGCAATCAGCCCCAGCATTTT; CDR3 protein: CASSNHRRDSNQPQHF
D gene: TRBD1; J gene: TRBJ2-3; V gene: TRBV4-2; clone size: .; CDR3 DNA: TGTGCCAGCAGCAGGGGACAGGGTTGGAGAGATACGCAGTATTTT; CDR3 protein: CASSRGQGWRDTQYF
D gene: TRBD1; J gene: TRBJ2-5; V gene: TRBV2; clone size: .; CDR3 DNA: TGTGCCAGCATGGGACAGGGGCACAAGACCCAGTACTTC; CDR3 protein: CASMGQGHKTQYF
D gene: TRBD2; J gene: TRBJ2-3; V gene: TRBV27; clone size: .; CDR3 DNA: TGTGCCAGCAGTTTCGTACTAGCGGGGGGTGGAGATACGCAGTATTTT; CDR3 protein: CASSFVLAGGGDTQYF
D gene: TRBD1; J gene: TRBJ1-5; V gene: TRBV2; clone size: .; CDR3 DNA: TGTGCCAGCAGTAACCGAATGACAGGGAATCAGCCCCAGCATTTT; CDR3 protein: CASSNRMTGNQPQHF